The next 24 T cell receptor beta chains were all read from a single sample in a study of CD8 T cells in ankylosing spondylitis. Study-wide findings and caveats: Seemingly characteristic of ankylosing spondylitis blood was a TCR beta motif consisting of about 8 highly homologous variants.

A single record per CDR3 protein comes from TCRdb applying MiXCR to the 5' RACE reads. The sample has about 540,000 distinct CDR3 sequences; about an eighth are singletons. For these TCRs, the target antigens are not known. The sample taken for sequencing was blood, either unsorted or a sorted T cell fraction (not recorded which). The source of these receptors is a male donor with ankylosing spondylitis.

This clonotype has just a few counts. CDR3 sequence reads: CASSRQTGEDNSPLHF. The CDR3 DNA reads as TGCGCCAGCAGCCGTCAGACAGGGGAAGATAATTCACCCCTCCACTTT. The gene calls are TRBV5-1 and TRBJ1-6, with TRBD1 matching over 8 bases. Germline CDR1 is SGHRS and CDR2 is YFSETQ. V shed 4 bases and J 5 bases; nucleotides not matched to a gene: 8. The length of the CDR3 is 16 residues.

This clonotype was recorded many times. This rearrangement joins TRBV12-3 or TRBV12-4 to TRBJ2-4; 7 bases fit TRBD1. The CDR3 has 17 amino acids. J gave up 0 bases and V 5 bases, and 10 bases lay outside the gene matches. In DNA, the CDR3 is TGTGCCAGCAGTCACCGGACAGGAGATTTAGCCAAAAACATTCAGTACTTC. It codes for CASSHRTGDLAKNIQYF.

The rearrangement links TRBV20-1 to TRBJ1-6, with D unresolved. The V end was cut by 3 bases, the J end by 5 bases, with 8 bases between. Germline V CDR1 and CDR2: DFQATT, SNEGSKA (reference sequence). The CDR3 runs 13 residues. The CDR3 sequence: CSARTADNSPLHF. CDR3 DNA sequence: TGCAGTGCTAGGACGGCAGATAATTCACCCCTCCACTTT.

J is TRBJ2-1 and V is TRBV19, with 10 bases fitting TRBD2. The CDR3 runs 20 residues. V was clipped by 4 bases and J by 1 base; unmatched bases: 16. Germline V gene data show CDR1 as LNHDA and CDR2 as SQIVND (reference sequence). The CDR3 DNA reads TGTGCCAGTAGTAACCTCCGGGACAGGCTAGCGGGAGCTTCCTACAATGAGCAGTTCTTC. Its protein is CASSNLRDRLAGASYNEQFF.

The J gene is TRBJ2-5, the V gene TRBV5-6; D is unresolved. The CDR3 runs 13 residues. CDR1 and CDR2 (germline): SGHDT, YYEEEE. Trimming left V 1 base short and J 1 base short, with 5 bases between. The CDR3 DNA follows: TGTGCCAGCAGCTTGCCCGTCCAAGAGACCCAGTACTTC. This translates into CASSLPVQETQYF.

The chain recombines TRBV6-5 with TRBJ2-2; D remains unclear. CDR3 length equals 13 residues. Trimming pared 3 bases from V and 4 bases from J, leaving 6 bases between. Germline V gene lookup returns CDR1 MNHEY and CDR2 SVGAGI. CDR3 sequence: CASSYRATGELFF. The CDR3 nucleotides read TGTGCCAGCAGTTATAGGGCCACCGGGGAGCTGTTTTTT.

This clonotype was counted between two and nine times. The chain is built from TRBV6-2 or TRBV6-3 and TRBJ2-3; D gene uncertain. Trimming took off 8 bases at V and 3 bases at J, with 18 bases between the two ends. Germline V gives CDR1 MNHEY, CDR2 SVGEGT. The CDR3 is made up of 15 amino acids. In DNA form, the CDR3 reads TGTGCCAGCCGCCGGCTTGGGTTCCGGACAGATACGCAGTATTTT. Translation gives CASRRLGFRTDTQYF.

In this sample, this clonotype turned up a few times. The chain joins TRBV7-9 to TRBJ2-7, with D possibly TRBD1 on 5 matching bases. The CDR3 is made up of 12 amino acids. Trimming took off 5 bases at V and 3 bases at J, with 8 bases between the two ends. The germline V gene has CDR1 SEHNR and CDR2 FQNEAQ (reference sequence). CDR3 bases: TGTGCCAGCAGCCCAGGGAACTACGAGCAGTACGTC. It is translated as CASSPGNYEQYV.

This clonotype has more than one count but fewer than ten. V usage is TRBV5-1 and J usage is TRBJ1-4; no definite D call. Trimming took off 1 base at V and 3 bases at J, with 13 bases between the two ends. The CDR3 is 16 residues long. Per germline, CDR1 SGHRS and CDR2 YFSETQ. Here the CDR3 reads CASSLYGVSANEKLFF. The CDR3 DNA is TGCGCCAGCAGCTTGTATGGGGTGTCGGCTAATGAAAAACTGTTTTTT.

The chain recombines TRBV6-2 or TRBV6-3 with TRBJ2-3, with D uncertain. V lost 2 bases and J 5 bases, leaving 14 bases between the germline ends. The length of the CDR3 is 15 residues. The germline V gene encodes CDR1 MNHEY and CDR2 SVGEGT. The CDR3 sequence is CASSYADRPGDTQYF. The CDR3, as DNA: TGTGCCAGCAGTTACGCTGATCGGCCCGGAGATACGCAGTATTTT.

In its sample, this clonotype was seen a few times. The chain carries TRBV7-8 and TRBJ2-6, with TRBD1 matching 7 bases. The CDR3 runs 17 residues. The germline CDR1 and CDR2 sequences are SGHVS and FQNEAQ. V trimming: 4 bases; J trimming: 2 bases; junction bases outside the gene matches: 8. The CDR3 loop is CASSSLLQGPGANVLTF. The CDR3 bases are TGTGCCAGCAGCTCCCTTCTACAGGGGCCTGGGGCCAACGTCCTGACTTTC.

The genes are TRBV11-2 and TRBJ1-1; tentative D call: TRBD1 (5 bases). V lost 1 base to trimming and J lost 12 bases, with 12 bases between them. This CDR3 is 12 amino acids long. Germline V gene lookup returns CDR1 SGHAT and CDR2 FQNNGV. CDR3 loop: CASSLGGLKSFF. The CDR3 DNA sequence: TGTGCCAGCAGCTTAGGGGGCCTAAAATCTTTCTTT.

A word on this clonotype: It is likely a read error, because the conserved phenylalanine at the end of the CDR3 is missing. This chain links TRBV11-2 with TRBJ1-1, with TRBD1 matching over 8 bases. Germline CDR1 SGHAT, CDR2 FQNNGV. The CDR3 is 14 residues long. Trimming took 5 bases from V and 4 from J; bases not matched to a gene: 6. DNA of the CDR3: TGTGCCAGCAGCCTCAGGGGGCTGGGCACTGAAGCTTTCCTT. Translation gives CASSLRGLGTEAFL.

This clonotype was seen only a few times. The chain links TRBV3-1 to TRBJ2-2, with TRBD1 identical over 8 bases. Germline V gives CDR1 LGHDT, CDR2 YNNKEL (reference sequence). The V gene end was trimmed by 4 bases and the J gene end by 4 bases; junction bases not matched to a gene: 8. The CDR3 length is 16 residues. CDR3 loop: CASSRTGTGSTGELFF. The CDR3, as DNA: TGTGCCAGCAGCCGTACCGGGACAGGATCCACCGGGGAGCTGTTTTTT.

This clonotype came up many times. The V and J genes are TRBV20-1 and TRBJ1-1; D is unresolved. Germline V gene sequence: CDR1 DFQATT, CDR2 SNEGSKA (reference sequence). This CDR3 contains 13 residues. Trimming shortened V by 3 bases and J by 2 bases, and 10 bases separated the two germline ends. This CDR3 is CSASGEVNTEAFF. CDR3 sequence (DNA): TGCAGTGCTAGCGGCGAGGTTAACACTGAAGCTTTCTTT.

With respect to this clonotype: A much larger clone lies a single base off, so this may be a read error. The chain employs TRBV5-5 and TRBJ2-3; D is perhaps TRBD1 (5 bases). This CDR3 spans 15 amino acids. Germline loops: CDR1 SGHKS, CDR2 YYEKEE (reference sequence). CDR3 in amino acids: CASSLRAWGTDTRYF. CDR3 DNA: TGTGCCAGCAGCTTGAGGGCGTGGGGCACAGATACGCGGTATTTT. The full variable domain, its missing parts supplied by reference TRBV5-5 and TRBJ2-3, is DAGVTQSPTHLIKTRGQQVTLRCSPISGHKSVSWYQQVLGQGPQFIFQYYEKEERGRGNFPDRFSARQFPNYSSELNVNALLLGDSALYLCASSLRAWGTDTRYFGPGTRLTVL.

The chain recombines TRBV5-1 with TRBJ2-2, with D perhaps assigned TRBD1 or TRBD2 (5 bases each). The CDR3 spans 15 residues. Trimming left V 1 base short and J 2 bases short, with 9 bases between. Germline V gene data show CDR1 as SGHRS and CDR2 as YFSETQ. CDR3 protein: CASSLPGANTGELFF. CDR3 in DNA: TGCGCCAGCAGCTTGCCCGGGGCTAACACCGGGGAGCTGTTTTTT. Variable domain in full (rest from reference TRBV5-1 and TRBJ2-2): KAGVTQTPRYLIKTRGQQVTLSCSPISGHRSVSWYQQTPGQGLQFLFEYFSETQRNKGNFPGRFSGRQFSNSRSEMNVSTLELGDSALYLCASSLPGANTGELFFGEGSRLTVL.

This clonotype has more than one count but fewer than ten. The J gene is TRBJ1-1, the V gene TRBV24-1, with D unclear. CDR3 size: 16 residues. Germline-derived CDR1 and CDR2 are KGHDR and SFDVKD. The V gene lost 2 bases and the J gene lost 3 bases, with 15 bases spanning the gap. The CDR3 nucleotides read TGTGCCACCAGTGATTCCCGCCGAGGATGGGACACTGAAGCTTTCTTT. Its translation is CATSDSRRGWDTEAFF.

The chain employs TRBV19 and TRBJ2-2; D perhaps matches TRBD1 (5 bases). The CDR3 is 18 amino acids. Germline CDR1 and CDR2: LNHDA and SQIVND (reference sequence). Between the trimmed V and J ends, which lost 5 bases and 3 bases, there was a span of 22 bases. The CDR3 region has the DNA TGTGCCAGTAGTGCGGCGTTTCGGGTGGGGCCGGACACCGGGGAGCTGTTTTTT. Its translation: CASSAAFRVGPDTGELFF.

This clonotype has a handful of counts. V usage is TRBV12-3 or TRBV12-4 and J usage is TRBJ2-2; D ambiguous. The CDR3 length is 13 residues. The germline V and J ends were trimmed by 8 bases and 5 bases, with 12 bases remaining between them. CDR3 residues: CASRWAQTGELFF. CDR3 bases: TGTGCCAGCCGTTGGGCACAGACCGGGGAGCTGTTTTTT.

The rearrangement joins TRBV6-4 to TRBJ2-3, with a tentative D call TRBD2 (6 bases). V shed 3 bases and J shed 2 bases, with 12 bases lying between them. The CDR3 covers 15 residues. Germline assignment: CDR1 MRHNA and CDR2 SNTAGT. The CDR3 here is CASSELGTPTDTQYF. CDR3 in DNA: TGTGCCAGCAGTGAACTAGGGACTCCCACAGATACGCAGTATTTT.

This sequence joins TRBV2 and TRBJ2-7, with D perhaps matching TRBD1 (6 bases). V was clipped by 4 bases and J by 2 bases, with 9 bases between them. Looked up from germline, CDR1 is SNHLY and CDR2 is FYNNEI. This CDR3 region has 13 residues. The CDR3 nucleotides are TGTGCCAGCAGTGTGGACAGTACCTACGAGCAGTACGTC. As protein: CASSVDSTYEQYV.

V gene TRBV18 combines with J gene TRBJ2-5; 8 nucleotides line up with TRBD1. J lost 5 bases, V lost 7 bases, and 9 bases had no gene match. Germline V CDR1 and CDR2: KGHSH, LQKENI. CDR3 size: 14 residues. CDR3 coding DNA: TGTGCCAGCTTCAGGACAGGGCTTCGGGAGACCCAGTACTTC. This encodes CASFRTGLRETQYF.

J is TRBJ1-1 and V is TRBV7-9, with D unclear. From germline, CDR1 is SEHNR and CDR2 FQNEAQ (reference sequence). V lost 4 bases, J lost 1 base, and 7 bases lay in between. The CDR3 sequence is 13 residues long. The CDR3 DNA reads TGTGCCAGCAGCTGGCAGAGGAACACTGAAGCTTTCTTT. Residues: CASSWQRNTEAFF.